This record concerns one TCR beta chain sequence. In the original analysis: By means of reference gene primer amplification, nucleated cell counts were estimated. TCRdb keeps only in-frame clones here, not all; method: immunoSEQ multiplex PCR. V and J calls and clone size are given by that table; D and trimming were obtained from the DNA. The sample consists of 250,000 to 300,000 clones, over 65% of them appearing once. The sample is drawn from a study of blood T cell repertoires in COVID-19. Looked up from germline, CDR1 is SGHAT and CDR2 is FQNNGV. This CDR3 is 18 amino acids long. The V segment lost 2 bases and the J segment 1 base; nucleotides outside the gene matches: 12.

Sequencing input: peripheral blood. The receptor's source is a man in his sixties who had recovered from COVID-19. The chain employs TRBV11-2 and TRBJ2-7; 9 nucleotides match TRBD2. CDR3 amino acids: CASSLRASGTRTSYEQYF. Here the CDR3 DNA reads TGTGCCAGCAGCTTAAGGGCTAGCGGGACGAGGACGTCCTACGAGCAGTACTTC.